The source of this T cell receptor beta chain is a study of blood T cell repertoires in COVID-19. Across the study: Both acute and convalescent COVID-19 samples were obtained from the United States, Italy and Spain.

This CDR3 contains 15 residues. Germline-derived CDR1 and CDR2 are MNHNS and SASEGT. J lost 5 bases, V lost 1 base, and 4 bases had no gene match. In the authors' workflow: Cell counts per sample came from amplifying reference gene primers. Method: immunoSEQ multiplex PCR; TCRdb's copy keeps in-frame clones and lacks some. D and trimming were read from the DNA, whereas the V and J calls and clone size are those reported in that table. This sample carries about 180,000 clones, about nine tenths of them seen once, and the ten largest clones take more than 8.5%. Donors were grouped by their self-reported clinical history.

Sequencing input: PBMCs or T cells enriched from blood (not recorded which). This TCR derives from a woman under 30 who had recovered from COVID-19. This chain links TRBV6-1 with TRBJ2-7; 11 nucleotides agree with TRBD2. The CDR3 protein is CASSEDTSGSNEQYF. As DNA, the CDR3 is TGTGCCAGCAGTGAAGATACTAGCGGGAGCAACGAGCAGTACTTC.